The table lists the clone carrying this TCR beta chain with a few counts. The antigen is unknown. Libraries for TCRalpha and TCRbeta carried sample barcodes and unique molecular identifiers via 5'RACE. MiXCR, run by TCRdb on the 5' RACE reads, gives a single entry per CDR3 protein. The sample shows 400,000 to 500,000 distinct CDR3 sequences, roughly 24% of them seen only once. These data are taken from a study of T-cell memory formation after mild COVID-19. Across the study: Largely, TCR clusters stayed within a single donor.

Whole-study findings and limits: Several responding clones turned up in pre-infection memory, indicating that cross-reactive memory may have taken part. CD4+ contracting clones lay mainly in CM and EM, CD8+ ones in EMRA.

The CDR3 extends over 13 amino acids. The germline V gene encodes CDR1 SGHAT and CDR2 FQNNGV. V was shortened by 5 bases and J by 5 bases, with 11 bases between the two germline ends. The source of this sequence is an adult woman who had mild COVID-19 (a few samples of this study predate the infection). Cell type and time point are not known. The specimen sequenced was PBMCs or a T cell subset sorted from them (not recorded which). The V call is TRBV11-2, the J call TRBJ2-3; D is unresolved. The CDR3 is CASSPMPGDTQYF. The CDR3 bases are TGTGCCAGCAGCCCCATGCCCGGAGATACGCAGTATTTT.